This is a list of T cell receptor beta chains from one sample in a study of OX40 agonist ivuxolimab in advanced cancers. Produced via immunoSEQ multiplex PCR; TCRdb's table is partial and in-frame only. The repertoire consists of 50,000 or so clones, with around nine tenths occurring once and the leading ten covering around 5.6%. Sequenced here: CD4+ or CD8+ T cells sorted from blood, sampled in a trial of the OX40 agonist ivuxolimab. The receptors shown here come from an adult with an advanced solid tumor such as melanoma, head and neck, liver or kidney cancer. Both conserved end residues are part of each CDR3. D genes are given only for firm matches. Not all rows give a size; the values are once, few, many and, for expanded clones, a class.

d_call j_call cdr3_length clone_size v_call cdr3_aa cdr3_nt
- TRBJ1-1 13 few TRBV28 CASSSTTNTEAFF TGTGCCAGCAGCTCCACAACTAACACTGAAGCTTTCTTT
- TRBJ1-1 12 - TRBV19 CASSEKNTEAFF TGTGCCAGTTCAGAGAAAAACACTGAAGCTTTCTTT
- TRBJ2-2 14 once TRBV5-1 CASSSWGNTGELFF TGCGCCAGCAGCTCTTGGGGGAACACCGGGGAGCTGTTTTTT
- TRBJ1-2 15 - TRBV10-3 CAISESTGLFSGYTF TGTGCCATCAGTGAAAGTACAGGGTTATTCTCTGGCTACACCTTC
TRBD1 TRBJ2-1 14 - TRBV6-1 CASSVGQGGMEQFF TGTGCCAGCAGTGTGGGACAGGGGGGTATGGAGCAGTTCTTC
TRBD1 TRBJ1-1 17 - TRBV27 CASSPNGDRGWVTEAFF TGTGCCAGCAGCCCCAACGGGGACAGGGGTTGGGTCACTGAAGCTTTCTTT
- TRBJ1-6 13 - TRBV25-1 CASSEYYNSPLHF TGTGCCAGCAGTGAATATTATAATTCACCCCTCCACTTT
TRBD1 TRBJ2-1 17 - TRBV4-3 CASSQESGQDWDNEQFF TGCGCCAGCAGCCAAGAATCCGGACAGGATTGGGACAATGAGCAGTTCTTC
TRBD1 TRBJ2-7 13 - TRBV2 CASASTGGYEQYF TGTGCCAGCGCATCGACAGGGGGCTACGAGCAGTACTTC
- TRBJ1-1 15 - TRBV19 CASSIAPHLNTEAFF TGTGCCAGTAGTATAGCCCCGCACCTGAACACTGAAGCTTTCTTT
- TRBJ2-5 16 - TRBV7-9 CASSLARGSILETQYF TGTGCCAGCAGCTTAGCGAGAGGTAGTATATTGGAGACCCAGTACTTC
- TRBJ2-4 14 - TRBV5-6 CASSWGGDSNIQYF TGTGCCAGCAGCTGGGGTGGAGATTCTAACATTCAGTACTTC
- TRBJ2-3 13 - TRBV28 CASSNSGQYTQYF TGTGCCAGCAGTAACTCAGGACAGTATACGCAGTATTTT
TRBD1 TRBJ1-2 16 once TRBV4-1 CASSQEGWGQGKVSTF TGCGCCAGCAGCCAAGAAGGATGGGGACAGGGTAAAGTTTCCACCTTC
- TRBJ2-1 16 - TRBV7-9 CASSPMGTVNYNEQFF TGTGCCAGCAGTCCTATGGGAACAGTAAACTACAATGAGCAGTTCTTC
TRBD2 TRBJ2-1 17 - TRBV7-6 CASSNPTGTSGRNEQFF TGTGCCAGCAGCAATCCCACCGGGACTAGCGGGAGGAATGAGCAGTTCTTC
- TRBJ2-1 13 - TRBV7-9 CASSPRTPEEQFF TGTGCCAGCAGCCCACGGACTCCTGAGGAGCAGTTCTTC
TRBD1 TRBJ1-1 15 - TRBV5-1 CASSSPGQGAFVAFF TGCGCCAGCAGCTCTCCGGGACAGGGGGCATTTGTAGCTTTCTTT
- TRBJ2-1 15 - TRBV11-3 CASSSPWSSYNEQFF TGTGCCAGCAGCTCACCATGGAGCAGCTACAATGAGCAGTTCTTC
- TRBJ1-1 13 - TRBV6-6 CASSYPMAGEAFF TGTGCCAGCAGTTACCCAATGGCAGGGGAAGCTTTCTTT
- TRBJ2-3 15 once TRBV28 CASSFPGTSTDTQYF TGTGCCAGCAGTTTTCCGGGGACTAGCACAGATACGCAGTATTTT
- TRBJ1-1 13 - TRBV7-6 CASSLDGGSGAFF TGTGCCAGCAGCTTAGACGGAGGGAGCGGAGCTTTCTTT
- TRBJ2-4 15 - TRBV9 CASSVGSGSENIQYF TGTGCCAGCAGCGTAGGGTCAGGGTCGGAAAACATTCAGTACTTC
- TRBJ2-2 17 - TRBV21-1 CASSTSTGGACTGELFF TGTGCCAGCAGCACTTCTACAGGGGGCGCTTGCACCGGGGAGCTGTTTTTT
- TRBJ2-7 14 few TRBV28 CASSFAPSSYEQYF TGTGCCAGCAGTTTTGCCCCTAGCTCCTACGAGCAGTACTTC
TRBD1 TRBJ2-5 12 - TRBV29-1 CSVHVGGETQYF TGCAGCGTTCACGTAGGGGGCGAGACCCAGTACTTC
TRBD1 TRBJ1-2 16 few TRBV19 CASSSTGTGIYYGYTF TGTGCCAGTAGTAGCACCGGGACAGGGATTTACTATGGCTACACCTTC
TRBD2 TRBJ2-1 14 - TRBV30 CAWTEWREVYEQFF TGTGCCTGGACCGAGTGGCGGGAGGTTTATGAGCAGTTCTTC
- TRBJ1-2 13 - TRBV10-2 CASSETGNYGYTF TGCGCCAGCAGTGAGACGGGTAACTATGGCTACACCTTC
- TRBJ1-1 14 - TRBV6-6 CASSHQGGNTEAFF TGTGCCAGCAGTCATCAGGGCGGGAACACTGAAGCTTTCTTT
- TRBJ2-3 14 - TRBV27 CASRSWGGTDTQYF TGTGCCAGCAGATCATGGGGAGGCACAGATACGCAGTATTTT